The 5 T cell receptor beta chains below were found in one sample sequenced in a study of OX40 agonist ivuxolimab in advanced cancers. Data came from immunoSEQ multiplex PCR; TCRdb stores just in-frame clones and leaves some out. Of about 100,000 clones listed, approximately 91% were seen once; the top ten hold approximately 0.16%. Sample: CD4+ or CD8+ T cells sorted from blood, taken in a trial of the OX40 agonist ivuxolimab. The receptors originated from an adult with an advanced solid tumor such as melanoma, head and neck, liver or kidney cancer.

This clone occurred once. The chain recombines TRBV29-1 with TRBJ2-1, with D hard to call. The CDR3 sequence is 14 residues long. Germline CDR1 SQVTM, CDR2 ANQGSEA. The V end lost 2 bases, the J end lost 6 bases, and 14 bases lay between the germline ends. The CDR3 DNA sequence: TGCAGCGTTGAAATCTCCCTTGGGGTCAATGAGCAGTTCTTC. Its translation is CSVEISLGVNEQFF.

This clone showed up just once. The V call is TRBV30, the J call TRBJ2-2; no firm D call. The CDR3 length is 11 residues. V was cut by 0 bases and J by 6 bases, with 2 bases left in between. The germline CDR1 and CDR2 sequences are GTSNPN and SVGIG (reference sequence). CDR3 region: CAWSVSGELFF. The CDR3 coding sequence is TGTGCCTGGAGTGTGTCCGGGGAGCTGTTTTTT.

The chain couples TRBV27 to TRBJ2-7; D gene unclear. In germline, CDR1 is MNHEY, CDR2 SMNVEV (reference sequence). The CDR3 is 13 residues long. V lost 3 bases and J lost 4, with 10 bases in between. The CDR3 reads CASSFASGYEQYF. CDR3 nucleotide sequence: TGTGCCAGCAGTTTCGCTAGTGGGTACGAGCAGTACTTC.

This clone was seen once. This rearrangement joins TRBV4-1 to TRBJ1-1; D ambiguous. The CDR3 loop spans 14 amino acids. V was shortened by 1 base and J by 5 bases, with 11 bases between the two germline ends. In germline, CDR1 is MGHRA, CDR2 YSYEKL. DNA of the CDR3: TGCGCCAGCAGCCAAGGTAGCGTGCGGACTGAAGCTTTCTTT. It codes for CASSQGSVRTEAFF.

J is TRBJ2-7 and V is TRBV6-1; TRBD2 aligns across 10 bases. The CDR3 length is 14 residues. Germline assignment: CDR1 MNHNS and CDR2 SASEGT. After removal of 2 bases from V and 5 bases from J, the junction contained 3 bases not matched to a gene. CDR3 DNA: TGTGCCAGCAGTGAAATAGCGGGGGGCCACGAGCAGTACTTC. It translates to CASSEIAGGHEQYF.